The present T cell receptor beta chain was sequenced within a study of radiation and T cells in renal cell carcinoma. Profiled with immunoSEQ multiplex PCR; TCRdb holds only in-frame clones, not every one. This table holds approximately 31,000 clones, more than 65% found once. About this clone itself: Antigen specificity is unknown.

Germline V gives CDR1 SGHTS, CDR2 YDEGEE. The CDR3 is made up of 13 amino acids. The V and J ends lost 4 bases and 8 bases respectively, with 13 bases between them. As to time point: blood 4 weeks post-SBRT, at nephrectomy. Regarding treatment: 15 Gy SBRT to primary tumor, nephrectomy 4 weeks later. Radiation-treated patients gave blood at baseline, week 2 and week 4. Study results and caveats: From baseline, blood top tumor clonotypes peaked at 2 weeks post-radiation. No pretreatment tumor biopsies were available for baseline clonotypes.

This receptor was identified in a man aged 55 to 69 with renal cell carcinoma. The chain couples TRBV5-8 to TRBJ2-1; D is undetermined. The sample consisted of blood, taken from a patient whose treatment included radiotherapy and nephrectomy. The CDR3 DNA reads as TGTGCCAGCAGCCTGGAGAGAGCGTATGAGCAGTTCTTC. It codes for CASSLERAYEQFF.